Reported below is one T cell receptor beta chain. No antigen is known for it. This specimen belongs to a study of monozygotic twins with inflammatory bowel disease. Study-wide results and caveats: In the analysis, different T cell subtypes could not be told apart.

With eight separate reactions per sample, the authors made cDNA. Added by template switching were UMIs that each held a 6-nucleotide sample barcode. TCRdb re-analyzed the 5' RACE reads; it lists each CDR3 protein once, without DNA. This sample's table reports nearly 450,000 distinct CDR3 sequences. The sample consisted of blood. This clonotype was obtained from a human donor with ulcerative colitis or Crohn's disease, or a healthy co-twin of an affected twin (not recorded which).

CDR3: CASSEGHEQYF. The chain combines TRBV2 with TRBJ2-7. This CDR3 comprises 11 residues. Germline V lookup: CDR1 SNHLY, CDR2 FYNNEI.